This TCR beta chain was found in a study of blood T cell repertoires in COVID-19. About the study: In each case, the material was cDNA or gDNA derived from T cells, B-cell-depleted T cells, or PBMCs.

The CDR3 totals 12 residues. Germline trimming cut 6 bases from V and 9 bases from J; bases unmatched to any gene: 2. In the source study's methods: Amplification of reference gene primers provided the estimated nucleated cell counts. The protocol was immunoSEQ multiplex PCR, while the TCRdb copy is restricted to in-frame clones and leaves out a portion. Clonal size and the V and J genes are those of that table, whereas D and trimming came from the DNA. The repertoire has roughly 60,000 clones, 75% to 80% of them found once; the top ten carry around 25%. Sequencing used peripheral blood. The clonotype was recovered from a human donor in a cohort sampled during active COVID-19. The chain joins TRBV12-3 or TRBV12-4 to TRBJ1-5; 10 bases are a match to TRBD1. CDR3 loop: CASRTGGGPQHF. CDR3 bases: TGTGCCAGCAGGACAGGGGGCGGGCCCCAGCATTTT.